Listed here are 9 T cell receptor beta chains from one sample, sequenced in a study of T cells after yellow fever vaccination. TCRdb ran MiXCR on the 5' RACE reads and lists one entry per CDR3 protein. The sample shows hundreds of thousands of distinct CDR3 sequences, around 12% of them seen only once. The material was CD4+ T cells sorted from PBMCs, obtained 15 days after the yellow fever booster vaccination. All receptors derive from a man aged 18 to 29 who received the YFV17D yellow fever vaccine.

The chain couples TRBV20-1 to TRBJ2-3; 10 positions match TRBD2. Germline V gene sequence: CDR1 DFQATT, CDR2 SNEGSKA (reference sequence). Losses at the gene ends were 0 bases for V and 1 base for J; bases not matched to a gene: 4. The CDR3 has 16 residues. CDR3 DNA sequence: TGCAGTGCTAGAGATCCCCTAGCGGGGGGCACAGATACGCAGTATTTT. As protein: CSARDPLAGGTDTQYF.

The CDR3 DNA follows: TGCGCCAGCAGCCAAGAAGTCGGGACTAGCGGGGAAGATACGCAGTATTTT. This codes for CASSQEVGTSGEDTQYF. The gene calls are TRBV4-3 and TRBJ2-3; TRBD2 aligns across 13 bases. With V trimmed by 0 bases and J by 5 bases, 5 bases remained unmatched. CDR3 length: 17 amino acids. Germline CDR1 LGHNA, CDR2 YSLEER.

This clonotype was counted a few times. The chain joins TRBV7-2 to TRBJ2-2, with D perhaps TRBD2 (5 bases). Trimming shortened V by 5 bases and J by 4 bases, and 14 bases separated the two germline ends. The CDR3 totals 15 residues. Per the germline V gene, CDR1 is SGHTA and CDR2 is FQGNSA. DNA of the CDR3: TGTGCCAGCAGCACTTTTTTGCGGGCCACCGGGGAGCTGTTTTTT. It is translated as CASSTFLRATGELFF.

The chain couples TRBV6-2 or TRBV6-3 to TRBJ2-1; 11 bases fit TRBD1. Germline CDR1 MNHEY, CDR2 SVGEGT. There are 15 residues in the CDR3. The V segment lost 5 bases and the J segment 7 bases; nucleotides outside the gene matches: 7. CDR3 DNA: TGTGCCAGCAGTCGGAAGGACAGGGGGCTTAATGAGCAGTTCTTC. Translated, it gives CASSRKDRGLNEQFF.

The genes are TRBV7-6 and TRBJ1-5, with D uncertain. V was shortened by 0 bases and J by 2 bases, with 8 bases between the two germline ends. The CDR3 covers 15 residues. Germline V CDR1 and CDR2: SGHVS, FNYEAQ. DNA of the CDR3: TGTGCCAGCAGCTTAGCCCCTGGGGGCAATCAGCCCCAGCATTTT. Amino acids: CASSLAPGGNQPQHF.

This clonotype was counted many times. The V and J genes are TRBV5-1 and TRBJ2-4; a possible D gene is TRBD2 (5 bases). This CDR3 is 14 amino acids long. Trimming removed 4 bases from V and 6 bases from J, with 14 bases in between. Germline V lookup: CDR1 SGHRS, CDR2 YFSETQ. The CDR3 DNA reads TGCGCCAGCAGCCTTACCGGGAATCCAAACATTCAGTACTTC. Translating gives CASSLTGNPNIQYF.

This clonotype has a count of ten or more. The CDR3 loop reads CASSPGANTGELFF. The CDR3 DNA follows: TGTGCCAGCAGCCCGGGGGCGAACACCGGGGAGCTGTTTTTT. The chain links TRBV3-1 to TRBJ2-2; D might be TRBD2 (6 bases). There are 14 residues in the CDR3. V lost 4 bases and J 0 bases, leaving 6 bases between the germline ends. CDR1 LGHDT and CDR2 YNNKEL come from the germline V gene (reference sequence).

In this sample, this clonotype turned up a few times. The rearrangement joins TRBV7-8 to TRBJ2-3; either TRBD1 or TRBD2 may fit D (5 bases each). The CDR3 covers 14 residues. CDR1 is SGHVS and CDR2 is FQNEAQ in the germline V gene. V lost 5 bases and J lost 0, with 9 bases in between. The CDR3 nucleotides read TGTGCCAGCAGCCGGGACGCTAGCACAGATACGCAGTATTTT. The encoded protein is CASSRDASTDTQYF.

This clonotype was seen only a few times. The CDR3 DNA reads TGCAGTGCTAGAGATCAGGGGAACACTGAAGCTTTCTTT. This gives the protein CSARDQGNTEAFF. The chain recombines TRBV20-1 with TRBJ1-1; perhaps TRBD1 as D (5 bases). CDR3 length equals 13 residues. The germline CDR1 and CDR2 sequences are DFQATT and SNEGSKA (reference sequence). Deletions cut 0 bases from V and 1 base from J, with 6 bases between.